Below, 5 T cell receptor beta chains from the same sample are listed, as sequenced in a study of blood T cell repertoires in COVID-19. Data came from immunoSEQ multiplex PCR; TCRdb stores just in-frame clones and leaves some out. The table includes around 260,000 clones, more than 85% detected once. The sample taken for sequencing was peripheral blood. These receptors all come from a woman aged 55-69 years with COVID-19, enrolled during active disease.

The genes are TRBV19 and TRBJ1-5; TRBD1 matches 9 bases. The trim removed 6 bases at V and 4 bases at J, leaving 13 bases unmatched. Germline V gives CDR1 LNHDA, CDR2 SQIVND (reference sequence). The CDR3 contains 17 residues. This CDR3 is CASSPEGQGGVNQPQHF. The CDR3 DNA is TGTGCCAGTAGCCCCGAGGGACAGGGTGGCGTAAATCAGCCCCAGCATTTT.

CDR3 sequence reads: CASSIAQGEKLFF. The DNA of the CDR3 is TGTGCCAGTAGTATTGCCCAGGGAGAAAAACTGTTTTTT. The chain employs TRBV19 and TRBJ1-4; maybe TRBD1 (5 bases). The germline V gene encodes CDR1 LNHDA and CDR2 SQIVND (reference sequence). The germline V and J ends were trimmed by 3 bases and 8 bases, with 10 bases remaining between them. This CDR3 has 13 amino acids.

This clone was picked up one time. The chain is built from TRBV18 and TRBJ2-7; 8 nucleotides match TRBD2. The CDR3 contains 14 residues. The germline V gene encodes CDR1 KGHSH and CDR2 LQKENI. V lost 3 bases, J lost 5 bases, and 6 bases stayed unmatched. The CDR3 spells CASSPEAGENEQYF. CDR3 nucleotide sequence: TGTGCCAGCTCACCTGAAGCGGGAGAAAACGAGCAGTACTTC.

J is TRBJ2-5 and V is TRBV7-6, with D perhaps TRBD2 (5 bases). V was shortened by 2 bases and J by 5 bases, with 12 bases between the two germline ends. The V gene's germline CDR1 is SGHVS and CDR2 FNYEAQ. The CDR3 is 14 residues long. In nucleotides, the CDR3 is TGTGCCAGCAGCTTATGGGGTGCGGGTGAGACCCAGTACTTC. Translation gives CASSLWGAGETQYF.

The chain joins TRBV5-1 to TRBJ2-3, with D perhaps TRBD2 (6 bases). Trimming cost V 1 base and J 3 bases, with 15 bases left between them. This CDR3 has 16 residues. Germline V gives CDR1 SGHRS, CDR2 YFSETQ. CDR3 in DNA: TGCGCCAGCAGCTTGATATTAGGGACTCAGACAGATACGCAGTATTTT. As protein: CASSLILGTQTDTQYF.